This entry features one T cell receptor (beta chain) sequence. Germline V CDR1 and CDR2: MNHNS, SASEGT. The ends lost 2 bases at V and 0 bases at J; junction bases unmatched: 7. The CDR3 totals 16 residues. This specimen comes from a study of shared clonotypes between healthy human individuals. Libraries were prepared by immunoSEQ multiplex PCR; TCRdb keeps only in-frame clonotypes and omits some of them. In the table there are about 2 million clones, around 96% of which are singletons. Naive CD8 cells were CD45RO-negative, positively selected for CCR7, excluding terminally differentiated effector memory CD45RA+ cells.

V gene TRBV6-1 combines with J gene TRBJ2-7; the match to TRBD2 covers 7 bases. This clonotype originated in a man aged 18-30 years in good health. The sample comprised naive CD8+ T cells sorted from blood. CDR3 nucleotides: TGTGCCAGCAGTGAAATAGGGACTACCTACTCCTACGAGCAGTACTTC. Its translation is CASSEIGTTYSYEQYF.